The 6 T cell receptor beta chains presented below share a single source sample, sequenced in a study of blood T cell repertoires in COVID-19. Sequencing was performed with immunoSEQ multiplex PCR; in TCRdb, only in-frame clones are kept and a portion is missing. The data hold 200,000 to 250,000 clones, with 80% to 90% observed a single time. The sample comprised peripheral blood. These TCRs come from a man aged 25-45 years who had recovered from COVID-19.

The chain carries TRBV4-2 and TRBJ2-3, with unresolved D. The CDR3 spans 11 residues. Germline assignment: CDR1 LGHNA and CDR2 YNFKEQ. Trimming removed 2 bases from V and 7 bases from J, with 4 bases in between. The CDR3 nucleotides read TGTGCCAGCAGCCAATCATATACGCAGTATTTT. It specifies CASSQSYTQYF.

This rearrangement joins TRBV1 to TRBJ2-1; the D call in the table, TRBD2, was not verified against the DNA. TRBV1 is given as a pseudogene. CDR3 length: 15 amino acids. CDR3 in DNA: TGCACCAGCAGCCTGGGGCGGGGGGGAAACAATGAGCAGTTCTTC. Translation gives CTSSLGRGGNNEQFF.

The rearrangement links TRBV11-3 to TRBJ2-7; 8 nucleotides agree with TRBD1. This CDR3 region has 14 residues. CDR1 SGHNT and CDR2 YENEEA come from the germline V gene. V gave up 5 bases and J gave up 6 bases; unmatched junction bases: 9. This CDR3 reads CASSLSGTGREQYF. For the CDR3, the DNA is TGTGCCAGCAGCCTCTCCGGGACAGGCCGCGAGCAGTACTTC.

This rearrangement joins TRBV27 to TRBJ2-4, with 8 positions matching TRBD1. The CDR3 runs to 16 residues. Germline CDR1 and CDR2: MNHEY and SMNVEV (reference sequence). Trimming at V came to 5 bases and at J to 0 bases, leaving 6 bases not matched to a gene. Here the CDR3 reads CASSPAGGLAKNIQYF. The CDR3 DNA is TGTGCCAGCAGTCCCGCAGGGGGCTTAGCCAAAAACATTCAGTACTTC.

The chain recombines TRBV27 with TRBJ1-1, with 10 bases identical to TRBD1. CDR1 MNHEY and CDR2 SMNVEV come from the germline V gene (reference sequence). The trim removed 4 bases at V and 6 bases at J, leaving 5 bases unmatched. The CDR3 length is 14 residues. The CDR3 sequence is CASSWGTGVAEAFF. Written as DNA, the CDR3 is TGTGCCAGCAGTTGGGGGACAGGGGTTGCTGAAGCTTTCTTT.

The chain uses TRBV21-1 and TRBJ1-1. TRBV21-1 is a listed pseudogene. CDR3 length equals 15 residues. The CDR3 nucleotides are TGTGCCAGCAGCAAAGCGCTAACGGGGGGAACTGAAGCTTTCTTT. Its translation is CASSKALTGGTEAFF.